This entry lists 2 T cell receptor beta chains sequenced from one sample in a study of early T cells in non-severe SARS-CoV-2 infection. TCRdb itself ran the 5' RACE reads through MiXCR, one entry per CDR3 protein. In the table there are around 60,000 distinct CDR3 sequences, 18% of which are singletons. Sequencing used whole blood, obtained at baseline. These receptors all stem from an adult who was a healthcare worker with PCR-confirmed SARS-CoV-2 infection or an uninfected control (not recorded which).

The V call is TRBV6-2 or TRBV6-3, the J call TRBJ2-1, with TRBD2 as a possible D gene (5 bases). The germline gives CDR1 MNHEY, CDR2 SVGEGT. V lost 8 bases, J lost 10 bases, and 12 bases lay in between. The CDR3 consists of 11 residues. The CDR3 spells CASGVGGEQFF. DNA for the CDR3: TGTGCCAGCGGAGTGGGCGGGGAGCAGTTCTTC.

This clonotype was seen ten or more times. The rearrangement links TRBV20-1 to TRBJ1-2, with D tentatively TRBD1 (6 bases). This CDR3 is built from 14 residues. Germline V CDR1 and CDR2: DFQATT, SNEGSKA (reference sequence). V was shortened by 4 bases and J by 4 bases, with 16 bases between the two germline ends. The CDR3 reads CSATTRGYVYGYTF. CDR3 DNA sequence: TGCAGTGCTACGACGAGGGGGTACGTCTATGGCTACACCTTC.